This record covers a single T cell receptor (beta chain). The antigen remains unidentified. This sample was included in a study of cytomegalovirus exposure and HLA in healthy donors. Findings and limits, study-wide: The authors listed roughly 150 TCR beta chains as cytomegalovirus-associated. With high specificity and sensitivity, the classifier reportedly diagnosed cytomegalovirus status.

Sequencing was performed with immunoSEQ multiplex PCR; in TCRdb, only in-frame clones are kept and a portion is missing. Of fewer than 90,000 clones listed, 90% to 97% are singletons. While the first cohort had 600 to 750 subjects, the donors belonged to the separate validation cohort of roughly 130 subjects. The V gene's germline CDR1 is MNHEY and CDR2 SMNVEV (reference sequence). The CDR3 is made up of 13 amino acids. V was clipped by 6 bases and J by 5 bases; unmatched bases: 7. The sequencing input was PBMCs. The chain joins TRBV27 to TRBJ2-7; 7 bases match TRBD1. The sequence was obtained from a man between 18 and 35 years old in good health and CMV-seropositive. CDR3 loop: CASREQGSHEQYF. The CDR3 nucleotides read TGTGCCAGCAGGGAACAGGGGTCGCACGAGCAGTACTTC.